Below, 6 T cell receptor beta chains from the same sample are listed, as sequenced in a study of blood T cell repertoires in COVID-19. Sequenced by immunoSEQ multiplex PCR; TCRdb stores in-frame clones only, minus some. The sample consists of fewer than 200,000 clones, over 80% of them appearing once. Sequencing was performed on peripheral blood. The receptors were sampled from a woman between 70 and 85 years old with acute or convalescent COVID-19.

V usage is TRBV29-1 and J usage is TRBJ2-7, with TRBD1 as a possible D gene (5 bases). The CDR3 runs 12 residues. The germline V and J ends were trimmed by 4 bases and 0 bases, with 7 bases remaining between them. Germline V CDR1 and CDR2: SQVTM, ANQGSEA. CDR3 in amino acids: CSVGDSSYEQYF. The CDR3 region has the DNA TGCAGCGTTGGAGACAGCTCCTACGAGCAGTACTTC.

The chain links TRBV7-2 to TRBJ1-6; D remains ambiguous. CDR1 and CDR2 (germline): SGHTA, FQGNSA. V shed 2 bases and J shed 7 bases, with 6 bases lying between them. CDR3 length equals 13 residues. The CDR3 bases are TGTGCCAGCAGCTTATCACGGAATTCACCCCTCCACTTT. This gives the protein CASSLSRNSPLHF. Full variable domain (outside the CDR3, taken from reference TRBV7-2 and TRBJ1-6): GAGVSQSPSNKVTEKGKDVELRCDPISGHTALYWYRQSLGQGLEFLIYFQGNSAPDKSGLPSDRFSAERTGGSVSTLTIQRTQQEDSAVYLCASSLSRNSPLHFGNGTRLTVT.

This chain joins TRBV9 and TRBJ2-6, with 9 bases aligning to TRBD1. The trim removed 2 bases at V and 1 base at J, leaving 7 bases unmatched. From germline, CDR1 is SGDLS and CDR2 YYNGEE. The CDR3 consists of 18 residues. The CDR3 DNA reads as TGTGCCAGCAGCGTGTCCCGGGACAGGGAATCTGGGGCCAACGTCCTGACTTTC. It yields the protein CASSVSRDRESGANVLTF.

The gene calls are TRBV29-1 and TRBJ1-2; D might be TRBD1 (5 bases). This CDR3 is built from 14 residues. The V gene's germline CDR1 is SQVTM and CDR2 ANQGSEA. Between the trimmed V and J ends, which lost 5 bases and 1 base, there was a span of 14 bases. CDR3 DNA sequence: TGCAGCGTTATAATGTCCCAGGGTAACTATGGCTACACCTTC. Protein: CSVIMSQGNYGYTF.

The chain employs TRBV5-6 and TRBJ2-1, with D perhaps matching TRBD1 (6 bases). Between the trimmed V and J ends, which lost 1 base and 1 base, there was a span of 6 bases. Germline values: CDR1 SGHDT, CDR2 YYEEEE. This CDR3 comprises 14 residues. CDR3 loop: CASSLTGSYNEQFF. CDR3 sequence (DNA): TGTGCCAGCAGCTTGACAGGGTCCTACAATGAGCAGTTCTTC.

In its sample, this clone was seen many times. The gene calls are TRBV4-3 and TRBJ2-7, with 7 bases aligning to TRBD2. Germline assignment: CDR1 LGHNA and CDR2 YSLEER. The CDR3 totals 13 residues. J lost 3 bases, V lost 3 bases, and 2 bases had no gene match. CDR3 DNA sequence: TGCGCCAGCAGCCAGGGACTACACTACGAGCAGTACTTC. Translating gives CASSQGLHYEQYF.